One and the same sample provided the 21 T cell receptor beta chains below, sequenced in a study of shared clonotypes between healthy human individuals (dated by TCRdb to 2020 to 2021). Library creation used the immunoSEQ multiplex PCR assay. TCRdb's version of the immuneACCESS table is confined to in-frame rearrangements and falls short of the full clone set. An unresolved V gene accounts for under half of the shortfall where checked; the remainder is of unknown origin. The sample table contains 600,000 to 750,000 clones; only one count was recorded for around 70% of them. Clones ranked in the top ten supply approximately 1.8% of the sample. The material sequenced was memory CD4+ T cells sorted from blood. Reading the label with the study, this specimen's cell subset or site is: CD45RA-negative fraction. The receptors come from a woman aged 25 to 39 in good health.

The chain combines TRBV27 with TRBJ2-2; 7 bases align to TRBD1. Germline V gene data show CDR1 as MNHEY and CDR2 as SMNVEV (reference sequence). V dropped 4 bases and J dropped 0; count of bases not matched to a gene: 5. This CDR3 comprises 16 residues. CDR3 loop: CASSSGQVANTGELFF. CDR3 bases: TGTGCCAGCAGTTCAGGACAGGTAGCGAACACCGGGGAGCTGTTTTTT.

V and J are TRBV30 and TRBJ1-2; D uncertain. The germline V gene encodes CDR1 GTSNPN and CDR2 SVGIG (reference sequence). The CDR3 is 12 amino acids. In nucleotides, the CDR3 is TGTGCAGGGAGGACCTCTAACTATGGCTACACCTTC. Its translation is CAGRTSNYGYTF.

This clone was seen a handful of times. The rearrangement uses TRBV4-2 and TRBJ1-1, with 7 bases identical to TRBD1. This CDR3 has 15 residues. V was pared by 3 bases and J by 0 bases, with 4 bases of the junction left unmatched. CDR1 and CDR2 from the germline V gene are LGHNA and YNFKEQ. In nucleotides, the CDR3 is TGTGCCAGCAGCCATGGGGGACAGCTGAACACTGAAGCTTTCTTT. It encodes CASSHGGQLNTEAFF.

The chain employs TRBV28 and TRBJ1-2; 9 nucleotides line up with TRBD1. V shed 8 bases, J shed 4 bases, and the junction held 8 bases outside the gene matches. Germline lookup yields CDR1 MDHEN and CDR2 SYDVKM. The CDR3 covers 14 residues. CDR3 sequence: CASLRGQGLYGYTF. The CDR3 coding sequence is TGTGCCAGCCTCAGGGGACAGGGCCTCTATGGCTACACCTTC.

This clone was found a few times. Here the CDR3 DNA reads TGTGCCAGCTCACCACCGAAGACAGGGGGTTCTCGGGAGACCCAGTACTTC. Encoded protein: CASSPPKTGGSRETQYF. This chain joins TRBV18 and TRBJ2-5; 9 positions agree with TRBD1. In germline, CDR1 is KGHSH, CDR2 LQKENI. V trimming: 0 bases; J trimming: 5 bases; junction bases outside the gene matches: 10. The CDR3 covers 17 residues.

CDR3: CASSLVGQSSSYNSPLHF. The CDR3 bases are TGCGCCAGCAGCTTGGTGGGACAGTCGAGCTCCTATAATTCACCCCTCCACTTT. The chain uses TRBV5-1 and TRBJ1-6, with TRBD1 identical over 7 bases. Germline values: CDR1 SGHRS, CDR2 YFSETQ. Trimming removed 0 bases from V and 0 bases from J; junction bases left unmatched: 6. This CDR3 spans 18 amino acids.

V and J are TRBV30 and TRBJ2-3; D is tentatively TRBD1 or TRBD2 (6 bases each). This CDR3 has 11 residues. The ends were cut back, 2 bases at V and 10 bases at J, with 10 bases in the middle. Germline CDR1 reads GTSNPN; CDR2 reads SVGIG (reference sequence). The DNA of the CDR3 is TGTGCCTGGAGTACGGGGGCCGCGCAGTATTTT. Protein: CAWSTGAAQYF.

The CDR3 DNA reads TGTGCCAGTAGTAACTCCGCACGGCGCCCTACCACAGATACGCAGTATTTT. This gives the protein CASSNSARRPTTDTQYF. This chain connects TRBV19 to TRBJ2-3; D is undetermined. The germline V gene has CDR1 LNHDA and CDR2 SQIVND (reference sequence). CDR3 length: 17 residues. With 4 bases removed from V and 2 bases from J, the gap between germline ends came to 19 bases.

The chain couples TRBV7-9 to TRBJ1-2; D possibly corresponds to TRBD1 (5 bases). CDR1 SEHNR and CDR2 FQNEAQ come from the germline V gene (reference sequence). The CDR3 length is 14 residues. Trimming took off 5 bases at V and 4 bases at J, with 14 bases between the two ends. The CDR3 is CASSRSGEAYGYTF. Written as DNA, the CDR3 is TGTGCCAGCAGCCGATCGGGGGAGGCCTATGGCTACACCTTC.

The chain links TRBV12-5 to TRBJ1-1, with unresolved D. The CDR3 covers 13 residues. V shed 9 bases and J shed 1 base, with 12 bases lying between them. The germline CDR1 and CDR2 sequences are LGHNT and FRNRAP. This chain's CDR3 is CASRLTRNTEAFF. CDR3 in DNA: TGTGCTAGCCGTTTGACCAGGAACACTGAAGCTTTCTTT.

The chain links TRBV7-2 to TRBJ1-5; D is ambiguous. Germline loops: CDR1 SGHTA, CDR2 FQGNSA. This CDR3 spans 13 amino acids. Trimming removed 1 base from V and 5 bases from J, with 6 bases in between. As DNA, the CDR3 is TGTGCCAGCAGCTTAGAGGCGTATCAGCCCCAGCATTTT. This gives the protein CASSLEAYQPQHF.

The chain couples TRBV7-3 to TRBJ2-4; 11 nucleotides agree with TRBD2. In germline, CDR1 is SGHTA, CDR2 FQGTGA. With V trimmed by 4 bases and J by 6 bases, 5 bases remained unmatched. This CDR3 comprises 15 residues. CDR3 nucleotides: TGTGCCAGCAGCTCAGGAGGACTAGCGGGAAACATTCAGTACTTC. Translating it yields CASSSGGLAGNIQYF.

The chain is built from TRBV28 and TRBJ2-1, with 7 positions matching TRBD1. The CDR3 sequence is 18 residues long. V was clipped by 5 bases and J by 7 bases; unmatched bases: 20. CDR1 and CDR2 from the germline V gene are MDHEN and SYDVKM. The CDR3 region is CASSLRTGQTFFDNEQFF. CDR3 sequence (DNA): TGTGCCAGCAGTCTGCGGACAGGCCAGACCTTCTTCGATAATGAGCAGTTCTTC.

Concerning this clone: In the same sample, other DNA sequences code for this CDR3. The chain links TRBV7-2 to TRBJ2-5; no definite D call. Germline V gene lookup returns CDR1 SGHTA and CDR2 FQGNSA. This CDR3 region has 11 residues. V was trimmed by 2 bases and J by 5 bases, leaving 3 bases between them. CDR3 nucleotide sequence: TGTGCCAGCAGCTTACTGGAGACCCAGTACTTC. Its protein product is CASSLLETQYF.

The V gene is TRBV28, the J gene TRBJ2-5, with a possible D match to TRBD2 (6 bases). There are 16 residues in the CDR3. V dropped 3 bases and J dropped 0 bases, with 14 bases sitting between them. Germline CDR1 reads MDHEN; CDR2 reads SYDVKM. The CDR3 sequence: CASSFRPGGYQETQYF. The CDR3 DNA follows: TGTGCCAGCAGTTTTCGTCCTGGGGGGTACCAAGAGACCCAGTACTTC.

In the case of this clone: A read error may be the cause here, since a much bigger clone is one base away. The V call is TRBV11-1, the J call TRBJ2-3, with D perhaps TRBD2 (5 bases). The CDR3 spans 16 residues. V shed 4 bases and J shed 4 bases, with 18 bases lying between them. CDR1 is SGHAT and CDR2 is FQDESV in the germline V gene (reference sequence). CDR3 loop: CASSYYSGKEADTQYF. CDR3 in DNA: TGTGCCAGCAGCTACTACTCCGGGAAGGAGGCAGATACGCAGTATTTT.

V gene TRBV7-9 combines with J gene TRBJ2-2; D gene unclear. The V and J ends lost 0 bases and 4 bases respectively, with 0 bases between them. CDR1 and CDR2 from the germline V gene are SEHNR and FQNEAQ (reference sequence). This CDR3 region has 12 residues. The CDR3 nucleotides read TGTGCCAGCAGCTTAGCCACCGGGGAGCTGTTTTTT. Its protein product is CASSLATGELFF.

J is TRBJ2-1 and V is TRBV5-1, with 10 bases that match TRBD1. The V and J ends lost 4 bases and 2 bases, in that order; junction bases with no gene match: 3. Germline assignment: CDR1 SGHRS and CDR2 YFSETQ. This CDR3 comprises 15 residues. The CDR3 DNA sequence: TGCGCCAGCAGCCAGGGACAGGGGCCCTACAATGAGCAGTTCTTC. It translates to CASSQGQGPYNEQFF.

This chain joins TRBV27 and TRBJ2-2; 11 bases are a match to TRBD2. With V trimmed by 5 bases and J by 2 bases, 1 base remained unmatched. Germline values: CDR1 MNHEY, CDR2 SMNVEV (reference sequence). The CDR3 covers 15 residues. CDR3 sequence reads: CASSTSGRNTGELFF. CDR3 bases: TGTGCCAGCAGTACTAGCGGGAGAAACACCGGGGAGCTGTTTTTT.

This chain links TRBV25-1 with TRBJ2-7, with D unclear. V shed 4 bases and J shed 0 bases, with 7 bases lying between them. The CDR3 is 13 residues long. The germline CDR1 and CDR2 sequences are MGHDK and SYGVNS. This CDR3 is CASSGNPSYEQYF. DNA for the CDR3: TGTGCCAGCAGTGGAAACCCCTCCTACGAGCAGTACTTC.

V is TRBV6-5 and J is TRBJ2-7; 10 bases are shared with TRBD2. With 6 bases clipped from V and 4 bases from J, the junction kept 9 bases outside the gene matches. The CDR3 runs 15 residues. Per germline, CDR1 MNHEY and CDR2 SVGAGI. CDR3 residues: CASSRVSSGRYEQYF. For the CDR3, the DNA is TGTGCCAGCAGCCGCGTAAGTAGCGGGAGGTACGAGCAGTACTTC.